A single T cell receptor (beta chain) is shown here with its context. The data were taken from a study of T-cell memory formation after mild COVID-19. V was pared by 3 bases and J by 2 bases, with 5 bases between. CDR3 length equals 12 residues. Germline V gene lookup returns CDR1 LGHDT and CDR2 YNNKEL (reference sequence). TCRdb itself ran the 5' RACE reads through MiXCR, one entry per CDR3 protein. The table shows roughly 300,000 distinct CDR3 sequences, with roughly 8.2% occurring only once. The specimen was PBMCs or a T cell subset sorted from them (not recorded which). The TCR comes from a man between 18 and 35 years old who had mild COVID-19 (a few samples of this study predate the infection). Cell type and time point are not known. This rearrangement joins TRBV3-1 to TRBJ2-7, with a possible D match to TRBD1 (5 bases). CDR3 amino acids: CASSHRAYEQYF. CDR3 DNA: TGTGCCAGCAGCCACAGGGCCTACGAGCAGTACTTC.